This T cell receptor beta chain was sequenced in a study of T cells in Graves' hyperthyroidism and ophthalmopathy. At the level of the study: Sampling of peripheral blood happened at initial diagnosis, prior to any treatment.

Overall study results and limits: The majority of expanded thyroid clonotypes above 0.001 also appeared in blood.

Authors of the study amplified TCR beta CDR3 regions from RNA transcripts. The TCR CDR3 first-round RT-PCR relied on the HTBI primer set. TCRdb reanalysed the multiplex PCR reads using MiXCR and keeps one entry per CDR3 protein. The sample includes under 650,000 distinct CDR3 sequences, roughly 17% of them seen just once. V was clipped by 7 bases and J by 5 bases, with 11 bases between them. CDR1 LNHDA and CDR2 SQIVND come from the germline V gene (reference sequence). The CDR3 length is 12 residues. The diagnoses drew upon clinical symptoms, serum thyroxine and TRAb, thyroid ultrasound and orbital computed tomography. Many counts were recorded for this clonotype. What it recognizes is unknown.

The receptor was derived from a woman under 40 with Graves' hyperthyroidism. Material for sequencing was blood. The V and J genes are TRBV19 and TRBJ1-1, with D hard to call. CDR3 coding DNA: TGTGCCAGTATGCGTGGGAGGACTGAAGCTTTCTTT. Its translation: CASMRGRTEAFF.